The clone carrying this TCR beta chain was seen only once. With 5 bases removed from V and 4 bases from J, the gap between germline ends came to 10 bases. The CDR3 spans 13 residues. From germline, CDR1 is SGHVS and CDR2 FQNEAQ. In the original processing: The assay estimated nucleated cells by amplifying reference gene primers. The protocol was immunoSEQ multiplex PCR, while the TCRdb copy is restricted to in-frame clones and leaves out a portion. The V and J calls and the clone size are those of that table, but D and trimming were determined from the DNA. Altogether 130,000 or so clones are present, over 65% being singletons, with the ten largest covering 3% to 4%. This record comes from a study of blood T cell repertoires in COVID-19. Study-level information: Sites in the United States, Italy and Spain provided acute and convalescent COVID-19 samples. PBMCs, B-cell-depleted T cells, or T cells provided the cDNA or gDNA that made up the material.

This TCR derives from a man aged 60 to 75 with acute or convalescent COVID-19. The sequenced sample consisted of peripheral blood. The V and J genes are TRBV7-8 and TRBJ2-3; possibly TRBD2 for D (6 bases). CDR3 DNA: TGTGCCAGCAGCCTCGGGACTTCAGATACGCAGTATTTT. Translated: CASSLGTSDTQYF.